The 13 T cell receptor beta chains listed next were all sequenced from one sample in a study of identical twins. TCRdb used MiXCR to reprocess the 5' RACE reads, holding one entry per CDR3 protein. The sample consists of about 920,000 distinct CDR3 sequences, over 9% of them appearing once. These same data were also listed under a study on yellow fever vaccine responses in identical twins.

Sequenced: PBMCs. The receptors were gathered from a woman under 30 in good health.

As DNA, the CDR3 is TGCAGTGCTAGAGATCGGGTGAAATCATCCTACGAGCAGTACTTC. Its translation is CSARDRVKSSYEQYF. This chain joins TRBV20-1 and TRBJ2-7; D unresolved. This CDR3 has 15 amino acids. Germline lookup yields CDR1 DFQATT and CDR2 SNEGSKA (reference sequence). Trimming removed 0 bases from V and 1 base from J, with 13 bases in between.

The rearrangement joins TRBV10-2 to TRBJ2-7; 8 nucleotides align to TRBD2. J lost 5 bases, V lost 7 bases, and 4 bases had no gene match. Germline V gene data show CDR1 as WSHSY and CDR2 as SAAADI. The CDR3 covers 12 residues. This CDR3 is CASTLAGHEQYF. Written as DNA, the CDR3 is TGCGCCAGCACCCTAGCGGGTCACGAGCAGTACTTC.

This clonotype occurred a few times. The CDR3 sequence: CASSPRRQGLASPLHF. Here the CDR3 DNA reads TGTGCCAGCAGTCCCCGACGACAGGGACTGGCTTCACCCCTCCACTTT. The V call is TRBV28, the J call TRBJ1-6; 7 nucleotides match TRBD1. J gave up 9 bases and V 5 bases, and 13 bases lay outside the gene matches. Looked up from germline, CDR1 is MDHEN and CDR2 is SYDVKM. CDR3 length: 16 amino acids.

This chain joins TRBV25-1 and TRBJ2-5; TRBD1 or TRBD2 may be the D gene (5 bases each). This CDR3 has 15 amino acids. Trimming shortened V by 0 bases and J by 5 bases, and 13 bases separated the two germline ends. The germline V gene has CDR1 MGHDK and CDR2 SYGVNS. The CDR3, as DNA: TGTGCCAGCAGTGAATATTGGGGACCCAAGGAGACCCAGTACTTC. Protein sequence: CASSEYWGPKETQYF.

V gene TRBV4-1 combines with J gene TRBJ2-5; D is unresolved. With 0 bases removed from V and 6 bases from J, the gap between germline ends came to 11 bases. The CDR3 loop spans 14 amino acids. Germline V gene data show CDR1 as MGHRA and CDR2 as YSYEKL. CDR3 in amino acids: CASSQDLNIQTQYF. The CDR3, as DNA: TGCGCCAGCAGCCAAGATTTGAACATTCAGACCCAGTACTTC.

This clonotype was counted only a few times. This chain links TRBV14 with TRBJ1-1; a weak D match, TRBD1 (6 bases). V shed 6 bases and J shed 6 bases, with 14 bases lying between them. Per the germline V gene, CDR1 is SGHDN and CDR2 is FVKESK. This CDR3 has 13 amino acids. CDR3 nucleotide sequence: TGTGCCAGCAGGTCGGGGGCGGGCGCTGAAGCTTTCTTT. This encodes CASRSGAGAEAFF.

In its sample, this clonotype was seen a few times. The chain employs TRBV11-2 and TRBJ2-7; D may be TRBD1 (5 bases). The V and J ends lost 5 bases and 5 bases respectively, with 16 bases between them. The CDR3 is made up of 14 amino acids. Germline CDR1 is SGHAT and CDR2 is FQNNGV. The CDR3 DNA reads as TGTGCCAGCAGCCCAATACCTGGACACCACGAGCAGTACTTC. Its protein product is CASSPIPGHHEQYF.

The chain links TRBV24-1 to TRBJ2-3; D possibly corresponds to TRBD2 (6 bases). This CDR3 is 13 amino acids long. V was trimmed by 8 bases and J by 2 bases, leaving 10 bases between them. From germline, CDR1 is KGHDR and CDR2 SFDVKD. The CDR3 here is CATKGLNTDTQYF. CDR3 DNA: TGTGCCACCAAGGGACTTAACACAGATACGCAGTATTTT.

There are a few counts of this clonotype. CDR3: CASSFIVGSTEAFF. The CDR3 DNA is TGTGCCAGCAGTTTTATCGTTGGCAGCACTGAAGCTTTCTTT. The chain recombines TRBV12-3 or TRBV12-4 with TRBJ1-1; no reliable D call. There are 14 residues in the CDR3. V was shortened by 3 bases and J by 4 bases, with 12 bases between the two germline ends.

The chain couples TRBV5-1 to TRBJ1-6; possibly TRBD1 for D (5 bases). Trimming took off 5 bases at V and 8 bases at J, with 17 bases between the two ends. The V gene's germline CDR1 is SGHRS and CDR2 YFSETQ. This CDR3 region has 15 residues. The CDR3 nucleotides read TGCGCCAGCAGACCCGTAGGGACGACCGATTCACCCCTCCACTTT. It translates to CASRPVGTTDSPLHF.

This clonotype was observed at least ten times. The rearrangement joins TRBV6-1 to TRBJ2-1; 12 nucleotides match TRBD2. Losses at the gene ends were 5 bases for V and 4 bases for J; bases not matched to a gene: 3. This CDR3 is 15 amino acids long. Germline CDR1 is MNHNS and CDR2 is SASEGT. This CDR3 is CASSRTSGIYNEQFF. The CDR3 DNA follows: TGTGCCAGCAGTCGGACTAGCGGGATATACAATGAGCAGTTCTTC.

This clonotype was observed a handful of times. The chain has TRBV28 and TRBJ2-7, with D possibly called TRBD1 or TRBD2 (6 bases each). The CDR3 consists of 11 residues. Germline assignment: CDR1 MDHEN and CDR2 SYDVKM. V was clipped by 3 bases and J by 9 bases, with 9 bases between them. The DNA for the CDR3 is TGTGCCAGCAGTTTTTCGGGGGCGCAGTACTTC. Its translation is CASSFSGAQYF.

This clonotype was seen only a few times. The V gene is TRBV4-1, the J gene TRBJ2-2; D not resolved. CDR1 is MGHRA, CDR2 YSYEKL, per germline. V was cut by 1 base and J by 3 bases, with 15 bases left in between. The CDR3 loop spans 17 amino acids. CDR3 sequence: CASSQAGAARDTGELFF. As DNA, the CDR3 is TGCGCCAGCAGCCAAGCTGGTGCTGCCCGTGACACCGGGGAGCTGTTTTTT.